One and the same sample provided the 9 T cell receptor beta chains below, sequenced in a study of shared clonotypes between healthy human individuals. CD45RO-negative cells were positively selected for CCR7, leaving out terminally differentiated effector memory CD45RA+ cells. Produced via immunoSEQ multiplex PCR; TCRdb's table is partial and in-frame only. The sample holds some 2,000,000 clones, around 96% seen once. What was sequenced was naive CD8+ T cells sorted from blood. The receptors shown here come from a man aged 18 to 30 in good health.

This chain uses TRBV6-1 with TRBJ2-2, with 12 nucleotides matching TRBD2. Germline CDR1 is MNHNS and CDR2 is SASEGT. The trim removed 2 bases at V and 7 bases at J, leaving 5 bases unmatched. The CDR3 has 16 residues. The CDR3 loop reads CASSELLAGGHGELFF. DNA of the CDR3: TGTGCCAGCAGTGAACTACTAGCGGGAGGTCACGGGGAGCTGTTTTTT.

The chain employs TRBV28 and TRBJ1-1, with D maybe TRBD1 (5 bases). CDR3 length equals 12 residues. V was trimmed by 8 bases and J by 4 bases, leaving 11 bases between them. Germline V lookup: CDR1 MDHEN, CDR2 SYDVKM. The CDR3 region has the DNA TGTGCCAGCGGTTATCAGGGCACTGAAGCTTTCTTT. As protein: CASGYQGTEAFF.

The V and J genes are TRBV2 and TRBJ1-5; D ambiguous. V was shortened by 3 bases and J by 0 bases, with 9 bases between the two germline ends. The CDR3 is made up of 15 amino acids. In germline, CDR1 is SNHLY, CDR2 FYNNEI. This chain's CDR3 is CASSEGVSSNQPQHF. The DNA for the CDR3 is TGTGCCAGCAGTGAGGGCGTCAGTAGCAATCAGCCCCAGCATTTT.

The rearrangement uses TRBV28 and TRBJ1-5; D is possibly TRBD1 (6 bases). V lost 10 bases to trimming and J lost 12 bases, with 16 bases between them. From germline, CDR1 is MDHEN and CDR2 SYDVKM. This CDR3 comprises 11 residues. CDR3 loop: CATRGGYVQHF. CDR3 nucleotide sequence: TGTGCCACCCGAGGGGGTTATGTCCAGCATTTT.

This chain connects TRBV5-1 to TRBJ2-7; no definite D call. This CDR3 spans 15 amino acids. V was clipped by 2 bases and J by 0 bases, with 12 bases between them. Germline loops: CDR1 SGHRS, CDR2 YFSETQ. The CDR3 nucleotides are TGCGCCAGCAGCTTTGATTTCTCTAGCTCCTACGAGCAGTACTTC. This translates into CASSFDFSSSYEQYF.

V and J are TRBV30 and TRBJ1-1; unclear D gene. This CDR3 has 14 residues. Trimming pared 2 bases from V and 4 bases from J, leaving 14 bases between. Germline CDR1 and CDR2: GTSNPN and SVGIG (reference sequence). DNA for the CDR3: TGTGCCTGGAGTTTGCGGTGGGGAATCACTGAAGCTTTCTTT. Translated, it gives CAWSLRWGITEAFF.

The rearrangement links TRBV14 to TRBJ1-6; no reliable D call. The CDR3 covers 16 residues. The germline V gene has CDR1 SGHDN and CDR2 FVKESK. V was shortened by 3 bases and J by 0 bases, with 9 bases between the two germline ends. The CDR3 is CASSQSTSSYNSPLHF. CDR3 coding DNA: TGTGCCAGCAGCCAGAGTACTAGCTCCTATAATTCACCCCTCCACTTT.

The rearrangement links TRBV13 to TRBJ2-7; maybe TRBD1 (6 bases). This CDR3 has 15 amino acids. The V gene's germline CDR1 is PRHDT and CDR2 FYEKMQ (reference sequence). V was trimmed by 4 bases and J by 6 bases, leaving 19 bases between them. The CDR3 loop reads CASSSRFQGPVEQYF. The CDR3 DNA reads TGTGCCAGCAGCTCCCGGTTCCAGGGGCCGGTCGAGCAGTACTTC.

The rearrangement uses TRBV5-1 and TRBJ2-7, with 10 bases aligning to TRBD2. This CDR3 contains 14 residues. The J segment lost 7 bases and the V segment lost 3 bases, leaving 7 bases of the junction unmatched. Germline lookup yields CDR1 SGHRS and CDR2 YFSETQ. The CDR3 DNA sequence: TGCGCCAGCAGCTCTGGGACTAGCGAGAGGGAGCAGTACTTC. It codes for CASSSGTSEREQYF.